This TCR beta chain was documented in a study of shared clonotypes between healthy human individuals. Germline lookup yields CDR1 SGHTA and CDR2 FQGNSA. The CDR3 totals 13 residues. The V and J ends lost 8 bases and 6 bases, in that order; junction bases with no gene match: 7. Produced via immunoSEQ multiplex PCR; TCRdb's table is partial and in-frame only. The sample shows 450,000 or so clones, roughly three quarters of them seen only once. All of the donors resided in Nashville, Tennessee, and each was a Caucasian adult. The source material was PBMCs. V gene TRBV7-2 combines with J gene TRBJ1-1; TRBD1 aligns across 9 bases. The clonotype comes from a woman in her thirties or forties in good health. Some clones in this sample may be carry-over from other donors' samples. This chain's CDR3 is CASGGQGISEAFF. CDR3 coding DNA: TGTGCCAGCGGGGGACAGGGAATCTCTGAAGCTTTCTTT.